This T cell receptor beta chain appears in the sequencing data of a study of T cells after somatic rescue of genetic block. Produced via immunoSEQ multiplex PCR; TCRdb's table is partial and in-frame only. The sample includes just over 14,000 clones, over 60% seen only once; the top ten take approximately 30%. Germline loops: CDR1 SGHDN, CDR2 FVKESK. This CDR3 has 17 amino acids. The trim removed 3 bases at V and 7 bases at J, leaving 12 bases unmatched. The sequenced sample was peripheral blood mononuclear cells (PBMCs). The TCR was taken from a man aged 18 to 29. This chain uses TRBV14 with TRBJ2-2; TRBD1 aligns across 9 bases. The CDR3 sequence is CASSQMKRTGASGELFF. Here the CDR3 DNA reads TGTGCCAGCAGCCAGATGAAGCGGACAGGGGCAAGCGGGGAGCTGTTTTTT.